Presented here are 25 T cell receptor beta chains from one specimen sequenced in a study of patients and donors after allogeneic stem cell transplantation. TCRdb reprocessed the RT-PCR reads with MiXCR, giving one entry per CDR3 protein. The table records hundreds of thousands of distinct CDR3 sequences, roughly two fifths of them present only once. Sequencing was done on a sample of blood, either unsorted or a sorted T cell fraction (not recorded which). The receptor set was obtained from a human donor who was either an allogeneic HSCT recipient or a stem cell or donor lymphocyte infusion donor (not recorded which). It is not recorded whose cells these are; they may come from a transplant donor.

The chain recombines TRBV6-6 with TRBJ2-5; TRBD1 agrees at 7 bases. The CDR3 has 14 residues. Germline loops: CDR1 MNHNY, CDR2 SVGAGI (reference sequence). V dropped 5 bases and J dropped 3; count of bases not matched to a gene: 6. CDR3 coding DNA: TGTGCCAGCAGTGACCCAGGGGGAAAAGAGACCCAGTACTTC. Translation gives CASSDPGGKETQYF.

This clonotype was seen only a few times. This CDR3 reads CSARDRGVVTEAFF. CDR3 bases: TGCAGCGCTAGGGACAGGGGGGTTGTCACTGAAGCTTTCTTT. This sequence joins TRBV29-1 and TRBJ1-1; 11 bases match TRBD1. This CDR3 is built from 14 residues. The V and J ends lost 7 bases and 4 bases, in that order; junction bases with no gene match: 8. In germline, CDR1 is SQVTM, CDR2 ANQGSEA.

The chain combines TRBV4-2 with TRBJ1-2, with unresolved D. V gave up 4 bases and J gave up 6 bases, with 9 bases separating them. Germline V gene data show CDR1 as LGHNA and CDR2 as YNFKEQ. The CDR3 is 12 residues long. CDR3 DNA: TGTGCCAGCAGCCGCTGGACGGATGGCTACACCTTC. Amino acids: CASSRWTDGYTF.

This clonotype was picked up one time. V is TRBV6-5 and J is TRBJ1-4; no definite D call. Deletions cut 2 bases from V and 8 bases from J, with 15 bases between. This CDR3 is built from 15 residues. Germline CDR1 reads MNHEY; CDR2 reads SVGAGI. CDR3 sequence: CASSYTGRGGEKLFF. The CDR3 bases are TGTGCCAGCAGTTACACCGGACGCGGCGGGGAAAAACTGTTTTTT.

This clonotype was detected a few times. The chain has TRBV27 and TRBJ1-6, with D uncertain. V lost 10 bases and J lost 1, with 11 bases in between. Germline loops: CDR1 MNHEY, CDR2 SMNVEV (reference sequence). The CDR3 spans 14 residues. The CDR3 nucleotides read TGTGCCACCGGACCTCGGTCCTATAATTCACCCCTCCACTTT. Translation gives CATGPRSYNSPLHF.

The V call is TRBV7-8, the J call TRBJ1-4, with D possibly being TRBD1 (5 bases). The V end lost 5 bases, the J end lost 3 bases, and 10 bases lay between the germline ends. Per germline, CDR1 SGHVS and CDR2 FQNEAQ. This CDR3 comprises 14 residues. The CDR3 sequence: CASSQDRSNEKLFF. CDR3 coding DNA: TGTGCCAGCAGCCAAGACAGATCTAATGAAAAACTGTTTTTT.

This sequence joins TRBV5-1 and TRBJ1-2; a possible D gene is TRBD1 (5 bases). Trimming removed 4 bases at V and 10 bases at J, with 20 bases between. The V gene's germline CDR1 is SGHRS and CDR2 YFSETQ. This CDR3 is built from 14 residues. This CDR3 is CASSADRIPSTYTF. CDR3 nucleotides: TGCGCCAGCAGCGCCGACAGAATACCCAGCACCTACACCTTC.

The V gene is TRBV29-1, the J gene TRBJ2-5; D possibly corresponds to TRBD2 (5 bases). The ends were cut back, 2 bases at V and 5 bases at J, with 12 bases in the middle. Germline V gene lookup returns CDR1 SQVTM and CDR2 ANQGSEA. The CDR3 loop spans 13 amino acids. CDR3 nucleotides: TGCAGCGTTGAAAAACTAGTGCACGAGACCCAGTACTTC. Amino acid sequence: CSVEKLVHETQYF.

The chain is built from TRBV5-5 and TRBJ1-1, with D possibly TRBD1 on 5 matching bases. The CDR3 loop spans 14 amino acids. V lost 7 bases, J lost 3 bases, and 16 bases lay in between. Per the germline V gene, CDR1 is SGHKS and CDR2 is YYEKEE (reference sequence). The CDR3 coding sequence is TGTGCCAGCGGACCGTTCAGGGACCACACTGAAGCTTTCTTT. Amino acid sequence: CASGPFRDHTEAFF.

This clonotype occurred many times. In DNA form, the CDR3 reads TGCAGTGCGCTACAGGGAGCTAATGAAAAACTGTTTTTT. Its translation is CSALQGANEKLFF. The chain has TRBV20-1 and TRBJ1-4; tentatively, D is TRBD1 (6 bases). Germline CDR1 reads DFQATT; CDR2 reads SNEGSKA (reference sequence). Trimming stripped 6 bases from V and 3 bases from J, with 11 bases between. The CDR3 has 13 residues.

The rearrangement uses TRBV12-3 or TRBV12-4 and TRBJ1-1; D gene uncertain. This CDR3 is built from 14 residues. The ends were cut back, 3 bases at V and 4 bases at J, with 12 bases in the middle. CDR3 in DNA: TGTGCCAGCAGTTTTCATACCGGTAGCACTGAAGCTTTCTTT. Translating gives CASSFHTGSTEAFF.

The chain carries TRBV6-2 or TRBV6-3 and TRBJ1-1, with TRBD1 as a possible D gene (6 bases). The germline V gene has CDR1 MNHEY and CDR2 SVGEGT. The CDR3 extends over 13 amino acids. Trimming took off 7 bases at V and 7 bases at J, with 16 bases between the two ends. The CDR3 sequence is CASTQGRGLEAFF. The CDR3 DNA reads TGTGCCAGCACACAGGGCCGGGGGCTTGAAGCTTTCTTT.

CDR3 residues: CASSFLAGNEQFF. The CDR3 nucleotides are TGTGCCAGCAGCTTTCTAGCGGGAAATGAGCAGTTCTTC. This chain connects TRBV7-3 to TRBJ2-1, with 9 positions matching TRBD2. V dropped 3 bases and J dropped 7; count of bases not matched to a gene: 1. The CDR3 spans 13 residues. Germline V CDR1 and CDR2: SGHTA, FQGTGA.

This clonotype was counted between two and nine times. V is TRBV5-6 and J is TRBJ2-4; D possibly corresponds to TRBD1 (5 bases). In germline, CDR1 is SGHDT, CDR2 YYEEEE. V was shortened by 0 bases and J by 4 bases, with 8 bases between the two germline ends. The CDR3 runs to 14 residues. The CDR3 reads CASSLGQPKNIQYF. The CDR3 coding sequence is TGTGCCAGCAGCTTGGGACAGCCAAAAAACATTCAGTACTTC.

The count of this clonotype is one. The rearrangement uses TRBV30 and TRBJ1-5; D gene unclear. There are 13 residues in the CDR3. V shed 1 base and J shed 5 bases, with 9 bases lying between them. CDR1 is GTSNPN and CDR2 is SVGIG in the germline V gene (reference sequence). The CDR3 DNA sequence: TGTGCCTGGAGTGGCGGAGTAGATCAGCCCCAGCATTTT. Amino acid sequence: CAWSGGVDQPQHF.

This clonotype was counted only a few times. The V and J genes are TRBV7-2 and TRBJ1-6; TRBD1 matches at 9 bases. V lost 2 bases to trimming and J lost 9 bases; unmatched junction nucleotides: 5. CDR1 SGHTA and CDR2 FQGNSA come from the germline V gene. This CDR3 has 15 amino acids. CDR3 in amino acids: CASSLNRGRGSPLHF. In nucleotides, the CDR3 is TGTGCCAGCAGCTTAAACAGGGGGCGCGGTTCACCCCTCCACTTT.

J is TRBJ2-7 and V is TRBV3-1; weak D call: TRBD1 (5 bases). Trimming took 0 bases from V and 7 from J, leaving 19 bases between them. The CDR3 totals 16 residues. CDR1 and CDR2 from the germline V gene are LGHDT and YNNKEL (reference sequence). CDR3 bases: TGTGCCAGCAGCCAAGACTTGGACACCACGCTACGAGAGCAGTACTTC. Protein: CASSQDLDTTLREQYF.

The rearrangement joins TRBV7-9 to TRBJ1-4; D gene uncertain. The V end lost 2 bases, the J end lost 11 bases, and 9 bases lay between the germline ends. This CDR3 contains 12 residues. In germline, CDR1 is SEHNR, CDR2 FQNEAQ (reference sequence). The CDR3 DNA follows: TGTGCCAGCAGCTTAAGTGGAGGGAAACTGTTTTTT. It translates to CASSLSGGKLFF.

The CDR3 reads CSARDRGQPYEQYF. The CDR3 nucleotides are TGCAGTGCTAGAGATCGAGGACAGCCCTACGAGCAGTACTTC. This chain uses TRBV20-1 with TRBJ2-7, with TRBD1 as a possible D gene (6 bases). The CDR3 runs 14 residues. V lost 0 bases and J lost 2, with 11 bases in between. Germline-derived CDR1 and CDR2 are DFQATT and SNEGSKA (reference sequence).

The chain joins TRBV5-1 to TRBJ1-2; perhaps TRBD1 as D (6 bases). Germline V gene lookup returns CDR1 SGHRS and CDR2 YFSETQ. The CDR3 runs 18 residues. Between the trimmed V and J ends, which lost 0 bases and 3 bases, there was a span of 21 bases. The DNA for the CDR3 is TGCGCCAGCAGCTTGGCCAAACAGGGCTCCCATAGGGACTATGGCTACACCTTC. Its protein is CASSLAKQGSHRDYGYTF.

This clonotype was observed a few times. The J gene is TRBJ2-4, the V gene TRBV18, with 9 bases that match TRBD1. The V gene's germline CDR1 is KGHSH and CDR2 LQKENI. The CDR3 totals 16 residues. V dropped 0 bases and J dropped 5; count of bases not matched to a gene: 5. As DNA, the CDR3 is TGTGCCAGCTCACCACCTGACAGGGGGACCCAAAACATTCAGTACTTC. It yields the protein CASSPPDRGTQNIQYF.

This clonotype was seen a handful of times. The J gene is TRBJ1-1, the V gene TRBV21-1; the table gives TRBD1 as D, unverified against the DNA. TRBV21-1 has pseudogene status. CDR3 size: 14 residues. The CDR3 reads CASSKGGADTEAFF. CDR3 in DNA: TGTGCCAGCAGCAAAGGTGGCGCAGACACTGAAGCTTTCTTT.

The chain uses TRBV27 and TRBJ2-1, with D possibly matching TRBD2 (6 bases). V shed 6 bases and J shed 6 bases, with 18 bases lying between them. The CDR3 loop spans 15 amino acids. Per the germline V gene, CDR1 is MNHEY and CDR2 is SMNVEV (reference sequence). The CDR3 nucleotides read TGTGCCAGCAGCCACCCCGGATTGGGGGGCAATGAGCAGTTCTTC. This sequence encodes CASSHPGLGGNEQFF.

This chain connects TRBV6-5 to TRBJ1-2; 7 bases line up with TRBD1. The germline gives CDR1 MNHEY, CDR2 SVGAGI. CDR3 length: 13 residues. The J segment lost 5 bases and the V segment lost 4 bases, leaving 4 bases of the junction unmatched. The CDR3 region has the DNA TGTGCCAGCAGTTCATACAGGGGTTATGGCTACACCTTC. Protein: CASSSYRGYGYTF.

This clonotype was counted a single time. This chain joins TRBV15 and TRBJ2-1, with D maybe TRBD1 (5 bases). Germline assignment: CDR1 LNHNV and CDR2 YYDKDF (reference sequence). This CDR3 spans 15 amino acids. V was clipped by 9 bases and J by 0 bases, with 15 bases between them. The CDR3 loop is CATGIGHSSYNEQFF. The CDR3 DNA sequence: TGTGCCACGGGTATCGGACATAGCTCCTACAATGAGCAGTTCTTC.